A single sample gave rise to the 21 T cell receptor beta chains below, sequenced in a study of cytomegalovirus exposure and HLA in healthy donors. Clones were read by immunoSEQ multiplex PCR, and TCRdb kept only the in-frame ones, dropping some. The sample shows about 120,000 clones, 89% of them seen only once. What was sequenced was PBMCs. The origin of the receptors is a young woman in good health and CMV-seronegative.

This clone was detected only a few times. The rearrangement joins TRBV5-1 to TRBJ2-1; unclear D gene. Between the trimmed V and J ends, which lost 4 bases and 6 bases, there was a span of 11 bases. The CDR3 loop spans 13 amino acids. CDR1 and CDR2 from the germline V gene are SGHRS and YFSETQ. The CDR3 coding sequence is TGCGCCAGCAGCACCGACACGTTCAATGAGCAGTTCTTC. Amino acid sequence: CASSTDTFNEQFF.

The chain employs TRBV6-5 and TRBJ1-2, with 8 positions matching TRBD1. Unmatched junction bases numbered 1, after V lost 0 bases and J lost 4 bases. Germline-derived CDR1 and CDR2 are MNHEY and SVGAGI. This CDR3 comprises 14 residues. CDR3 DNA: TGTGCCAGCAGTTACTCCCAGGGGGCCTATGGCTACACCTTC. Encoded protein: CASSYSQGAYGYTF.

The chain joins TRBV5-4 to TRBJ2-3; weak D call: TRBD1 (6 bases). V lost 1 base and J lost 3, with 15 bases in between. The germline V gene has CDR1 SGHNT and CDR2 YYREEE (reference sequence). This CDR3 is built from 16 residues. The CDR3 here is CASSLLGQSPTDTQYF. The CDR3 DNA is TGTGCCAGCAGCTTGTTGGGACAAAGTCCTACAGATACGCAGTATTTT.

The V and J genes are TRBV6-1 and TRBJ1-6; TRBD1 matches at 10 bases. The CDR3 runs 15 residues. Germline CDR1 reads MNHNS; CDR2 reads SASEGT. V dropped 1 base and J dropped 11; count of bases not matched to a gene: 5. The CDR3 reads CASSEGTGGSTPLHF. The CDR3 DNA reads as TGTGCCAGCAGTGAAGGGACAGGGGGTTCGACACCCCTCCACTTT.

The CDR3 is CASSSLRLAGGRDEQFF. CDR3 nucleotides: TGTGCCAGCAGCTCGCTCCGACTAGCGGGGGGGCGGGATGAGCAGTTCTTC. The chain joins TRBV11-2 to TRBJ2-1, with 14 bases identical to TRBD2. V dropped 4 bases and J dropped 8; count of bases not matched to a gene: 10. Germline V gene lookup returns CDR1 SGHAT and CDR2 FQNNGV. The CDR3 runs to 17 residues.

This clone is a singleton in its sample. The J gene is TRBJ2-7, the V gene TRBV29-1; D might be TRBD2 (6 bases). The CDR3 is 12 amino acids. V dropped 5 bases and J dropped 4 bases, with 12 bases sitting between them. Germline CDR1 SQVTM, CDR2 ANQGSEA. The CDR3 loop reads CSVRRESYEQYF. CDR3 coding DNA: TGCAGCGTTCGGCGGGAAAGTTACGAGCAGTACTTC.

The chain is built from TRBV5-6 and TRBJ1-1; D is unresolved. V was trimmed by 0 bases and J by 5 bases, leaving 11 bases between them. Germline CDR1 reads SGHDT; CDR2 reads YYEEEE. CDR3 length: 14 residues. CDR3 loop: CASSLVGARTEAFF. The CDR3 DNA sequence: TGTGCCAGCAGCTTGGTCGGAGCCCGAACTGAAGCTTTCTTT.

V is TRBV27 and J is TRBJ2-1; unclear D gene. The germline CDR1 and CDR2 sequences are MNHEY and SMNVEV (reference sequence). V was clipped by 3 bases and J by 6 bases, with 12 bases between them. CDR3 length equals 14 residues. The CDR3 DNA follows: TGTGCCAGCAGTTTTTCGCGAGGAGCCAATGAGCAGTTCTTC. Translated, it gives CASSFSRGANEQFF.

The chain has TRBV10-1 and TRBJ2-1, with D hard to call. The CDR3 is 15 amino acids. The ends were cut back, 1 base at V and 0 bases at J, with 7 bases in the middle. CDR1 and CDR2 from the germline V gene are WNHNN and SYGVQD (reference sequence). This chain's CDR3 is CASSEYRSSYNEQFF. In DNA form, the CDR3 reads TGCGCCAGCAGTGAGTACAGAAGCTCCTACAATGAGCAGTTCTTC.

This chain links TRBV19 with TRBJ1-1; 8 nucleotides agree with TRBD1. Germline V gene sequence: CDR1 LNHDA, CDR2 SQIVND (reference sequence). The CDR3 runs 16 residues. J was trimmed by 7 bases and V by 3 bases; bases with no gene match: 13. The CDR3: CASSILPGTGYGEAFF. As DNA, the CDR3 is TGTGCCAGTAGTATTCTCCCCGGGACAGGATATGGTGAAGCTTTCTTT. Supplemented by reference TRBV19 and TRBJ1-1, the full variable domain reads DGGITQSPKYLFRKEGQNVTLSCEQNLNHDAMYWYRQDPGQGLRLIYYSQIVNDFQKGDIAEGYSVSREKKESFPLTVTSAQKNPTAFYLCASSILPGTGYGEAFFGQGTRLTVV.

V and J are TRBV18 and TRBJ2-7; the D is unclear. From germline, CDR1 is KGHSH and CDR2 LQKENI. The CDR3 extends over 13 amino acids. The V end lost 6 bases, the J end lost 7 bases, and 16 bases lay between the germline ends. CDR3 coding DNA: TGTGCCAGCTCCCCCGGGTCTGCGAATGAGCAGTACTTC. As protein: CASSPGSANEQYF. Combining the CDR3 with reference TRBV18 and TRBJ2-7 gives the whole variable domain NAGVMQNPRHLVRRRGQEARLRCSPMKGHSHVYWYRQLPEEGLKFMVYLQKENIIDESGMPKERFSAEFPKEGPSILRIQQVVRGDSAAYFCASSPGSANEQYFGPGTRLTVT.

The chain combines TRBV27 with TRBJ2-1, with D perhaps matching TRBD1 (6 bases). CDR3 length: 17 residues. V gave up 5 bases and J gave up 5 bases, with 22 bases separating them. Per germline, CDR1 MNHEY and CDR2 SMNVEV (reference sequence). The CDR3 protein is CASSRAGTRLSHNEQFF. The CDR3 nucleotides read TGTGCCAGCAGTCGGGCCGGGACACGTTTGTCCCACAATGAGCAGTTCTTC.

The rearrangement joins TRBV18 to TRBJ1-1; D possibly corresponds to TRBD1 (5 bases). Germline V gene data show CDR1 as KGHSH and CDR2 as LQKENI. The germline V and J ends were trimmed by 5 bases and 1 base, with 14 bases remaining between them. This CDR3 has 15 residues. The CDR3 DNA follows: TGTGCCAGCTCAACCCAAGGGGCTTGGAACACTGAAGCTTTCTTT. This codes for CASSTQGAWNTEAFF.

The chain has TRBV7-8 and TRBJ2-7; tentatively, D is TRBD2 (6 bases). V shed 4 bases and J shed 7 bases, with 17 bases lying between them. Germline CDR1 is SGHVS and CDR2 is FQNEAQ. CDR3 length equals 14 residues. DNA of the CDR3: TGTGCCAGCAGCTCCCGGCGGGACCAGGGAGAGCAGTACTTC. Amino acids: CASSSRRDQGEQYF.

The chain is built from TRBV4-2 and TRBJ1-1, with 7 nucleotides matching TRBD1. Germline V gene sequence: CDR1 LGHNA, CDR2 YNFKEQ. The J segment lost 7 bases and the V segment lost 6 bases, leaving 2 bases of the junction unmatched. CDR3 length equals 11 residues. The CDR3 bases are TGTGCCAGCAGGCGACAGGGTGAAGCTTTCTTT. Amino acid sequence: CASRRQGEAFF.

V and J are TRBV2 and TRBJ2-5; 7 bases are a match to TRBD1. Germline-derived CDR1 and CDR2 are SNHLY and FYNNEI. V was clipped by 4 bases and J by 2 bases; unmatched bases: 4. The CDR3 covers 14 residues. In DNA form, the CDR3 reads TGTGCCAGCAGTGGGGGGACAGATCAAGAGACCCAGTACTTC. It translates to CASSGGTDQETQYF.

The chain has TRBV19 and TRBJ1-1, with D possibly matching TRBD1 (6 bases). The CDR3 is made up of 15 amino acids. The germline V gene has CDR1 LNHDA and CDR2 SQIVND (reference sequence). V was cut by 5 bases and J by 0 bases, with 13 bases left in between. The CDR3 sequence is CASSPSGVMNTEAFF. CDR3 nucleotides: TGTGCCAGTAGTCCGTCAGGGGTCATGAACACTGAAGCTTTCTTT.

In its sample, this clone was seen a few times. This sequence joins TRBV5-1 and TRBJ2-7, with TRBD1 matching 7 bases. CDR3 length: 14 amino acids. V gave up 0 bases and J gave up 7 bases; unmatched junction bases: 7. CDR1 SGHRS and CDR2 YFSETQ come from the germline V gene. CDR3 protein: CASSLDPPGGEQYF. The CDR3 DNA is TGCGCCAGCAGCTTGGACCCCCCAGGGGGAGAGCAGTACTTC. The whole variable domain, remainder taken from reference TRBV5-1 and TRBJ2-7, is KAGVTQTPRYLIKTRGQQVTLSCSPISGHRSVSWYQQTPGQGLQFLFEYFSETQRNKGNFPGRFSGRQFSNSRSEMNVSTLELGDSALYLCASSLDPPGGEQYFGPGTRLTVT.

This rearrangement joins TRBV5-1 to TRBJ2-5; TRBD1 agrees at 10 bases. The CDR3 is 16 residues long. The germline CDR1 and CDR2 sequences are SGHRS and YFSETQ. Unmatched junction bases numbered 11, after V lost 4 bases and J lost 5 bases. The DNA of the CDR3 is TGCGCCAGCAGCGCTCGGGACAGGGGCTCGGGGGAGACCCAGTACTTC. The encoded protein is CASSARDRGSGETQYF.

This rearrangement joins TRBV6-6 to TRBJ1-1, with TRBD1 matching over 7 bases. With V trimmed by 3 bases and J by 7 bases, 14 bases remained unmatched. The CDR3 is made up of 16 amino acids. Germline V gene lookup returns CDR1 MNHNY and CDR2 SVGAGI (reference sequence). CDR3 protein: CASSYRTETGFLEAFF. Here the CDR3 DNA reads TGTGCCAGCAGTTATCGTACCGAGACAGGGTTTCTTGAAGCTTTCTTT.

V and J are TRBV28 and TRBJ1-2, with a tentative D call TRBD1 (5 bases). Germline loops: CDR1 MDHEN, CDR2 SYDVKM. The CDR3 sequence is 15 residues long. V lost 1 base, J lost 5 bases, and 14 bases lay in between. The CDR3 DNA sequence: TGTGCCAGCAGTTTATTATTATCTGGGACTTATGGCTACACCTTC. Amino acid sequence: CASSLLLSGTYGYTF.